This TCR beta chain is drawn from a study of beta chain features in type 1 diabetes. Notes on the study in general: The naive, central memory and Treg TCRB repertoires looked more alike in patients than they did in healthy donors. Among all four CD4+ subsets, Type 1 diabetes patients had TCRB CDR3s that were moderately but significantly shorter.

Sorting gave populations that all exceeded 95% purity. This clone was seen repeatedly, ten times or more. The antigen is unknown. The authors reverse transcribed all of the isolated RNA, so sequencing captured expressed TCRB transcripts. Produced via immunoSEQ multiplex PCR; TCRdb's table is partial and in-frame only. The profile covers 100,000 to 150,000 clones, with 15% to 20% appearing a single time and 2% to 3% taken by the ten largest. J was trimmed by 7 bases and V by 6 bases; bases with no gene match: 24. The CDR3 is 18 residues long. Germline V gives CDR1 SGHDN, CDR2 FVKESK. V gene TRBV14 combines with J gene TRBJ2-7; 7 nucleotides align to TRBD1. Sequenced: central memory CD4+ T cells from blood. The receptor comes from a man younger than 35 with type 1 diabetes. This CDR3 is CASRKRKLGQNEVGEQYF. The CDR3, as DNA: TGTGCCAGCAGGAAGAGAAAACTGGGACAGAACGAGGTGGGGGAGCAGTACTTC.